This T cell receptor (beta chain) comes out of a study of T cells after yellow fever vaccination. The V and J ends lost 3 bases and 6 bases, in that order; junction bases with no gene match: 10. Germline V gives CDR1 SGHTA, CDR2 FQGNSA. The length of the CDR3 is 15 residues. TCRdb re-called the 5' RACE reads with MiXCR, one entry per CDR3 protein. Altogether about 400,000 distinct CDR3 sequences are present, about 9.9% being singletons, with the ten largest covering around 19%. Notes on the study in general: Sorted repertoires could include abundant contaminating clonotypes from bulk cells.

Points on this clonotype: No antigen is known for it.

The gene calls are TRBV7-2 and TRBJ2-7; TRBD1 matches 8 bases. This TCR was sampled from a man aged 18 to 30 who received the YFV17D yellow fever vaccine. The sequencing here drew on PBMCs, taken on the day of the first yellow fever vaccination. The CDR3 sequence: CASSFRGQGAREQYF. CDR3 sequence (DNA): TGTGCCAGCAGCTTTAGGGGCCAGGGGGCACGCGAGCAGTACTTC.